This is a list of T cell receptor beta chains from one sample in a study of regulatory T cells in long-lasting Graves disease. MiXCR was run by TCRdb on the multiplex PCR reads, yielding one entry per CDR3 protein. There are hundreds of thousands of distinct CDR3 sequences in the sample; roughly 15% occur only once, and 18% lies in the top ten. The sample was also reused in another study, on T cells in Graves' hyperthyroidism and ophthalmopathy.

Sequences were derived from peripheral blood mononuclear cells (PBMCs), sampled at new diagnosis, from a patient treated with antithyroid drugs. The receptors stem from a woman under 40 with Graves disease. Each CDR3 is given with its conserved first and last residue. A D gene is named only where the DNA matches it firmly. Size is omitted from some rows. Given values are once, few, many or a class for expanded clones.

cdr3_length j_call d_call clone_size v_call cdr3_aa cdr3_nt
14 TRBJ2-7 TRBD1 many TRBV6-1 CASSEDRGSYEQYF TGTGCCAGCAGTGAGGACAGGGGGTCCTACGAGCAGTACTTC
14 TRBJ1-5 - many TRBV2 CASNRGRGNQPQHF TGTGCCAGCAATCGAGGGCGAGGCAATCAGCCCCAGCATTTT
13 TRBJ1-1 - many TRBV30 CAWSVNLFTEAFF TGTGCCTGGAGTGTTAATCTTTTCACTGAAGCTTTCTTT
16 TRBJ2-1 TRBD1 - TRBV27 CASSISTGRFYNEQFF TGTGCCAGCAGTATATCGACAGGGAGATTTTACAATGAGCAGTTCTTC
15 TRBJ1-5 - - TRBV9 CASSLEATPPGPQHF TGTGCCAGCAGCCTTGAAGCGACTCCTCCGGGGCCCCAGCATTTT
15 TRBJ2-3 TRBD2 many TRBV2 CASTRFGRPKNTQYF TGTGCCAGCACCCGTTTCGGGAGGCCAAAAAATACGCAGTATTTT
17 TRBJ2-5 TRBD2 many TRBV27 CASSFLGGTSGQETQYF TGTGCCAGCAGTTTCCTAGGGGGGACTAGCGGACAAGAGACCCAGTACTTC
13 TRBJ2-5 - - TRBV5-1 CASSQTSKETQYF TGCGCCAGCAGCCAGACTAGTAAAGAGACCCAGTACTTC
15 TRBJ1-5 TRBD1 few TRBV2 CASSQWTGVDQPQHF TGTGCCAGCAGCCAATGGACAGGGGTTGATCAGCCCCAGCATTTT
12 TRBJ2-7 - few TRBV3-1 CASSQTGQEQYF TGTGCCAGCAGTCAAACAGGGCAAGAGCAGTACTTC
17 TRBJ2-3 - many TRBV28 CASSPHPPGANTDTQYF TGTGCCAGCAGTCCCCACCCCCCCGGGGCGAACACAGATACGCAGTATTTT
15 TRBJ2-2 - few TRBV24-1 CATSDPTGYTGELFF TGTGCCACCAGTGATCCCACAGGGTATACCGGGGAGCTGTTTTTT
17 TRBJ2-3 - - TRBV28 CASSLIGTPGGTDTQYF TGTGCCAGCAGTTTAATAGGAACCCCAGGTGGCACAGATACGCAGTATTTT
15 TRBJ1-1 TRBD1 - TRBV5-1 CASSMGTGVNTEAFF TGCGCCAGCAGCATGGGGACAGGGGTGAACACTGAAGCTTTCTTT
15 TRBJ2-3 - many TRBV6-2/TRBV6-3 CASTEWGGGTDTQYF TGTGCCAGCACTGAATGGGGAGGAGGCACAGATACGCAGTATTTT
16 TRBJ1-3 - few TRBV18 CASSNLDSGGGNTIYF TGTGCCAGCTCAAACCTCGACAGCGGCGGAGGAAACACCATATATTTT